The source of this T cell receptor (beta chain) is a study of response to subunit inactivated influenza vaccine. The study's findings and limits: There was a suggestion from the authors that each seasonal influenza vaccination recruits few new T cells.

Trimming took off 1 base at V and 5 bases at J, with 15 bases between the two ends. The CDR3 extends over 15 amino acids. Germline CDR1 reads SGDLS; CDR2 reads YYNGEE. To note about this clonotype: Antigen unknown.

TCRdb independently ran MiXCR on the RT-PCR reads; one entry per CDR3 protein. The sample gives 800,000 to 1,000,000 distinct CDR3 sequences, approximately 22% of which show up once; 9.5% to 13% is in the top ten. Sample: PBMCs from blood, taken roughly 5 days after vaccination. The chain employs TRBV9 and TRBJ2-5; D tentatively fits TRBD1 or TRBD2 (5 bases each). The sequence was obtained from a man in his forties or fifties who received an inactivated influenza vaccine. CDR3 coding DNA: TGTGCCAGCAGCGTAAATGGGCAGGGAGCGGAGACCCAGTACTTC. It translates to CASSVNGQGAETQYF. The full variable domain, rest sourced from reference TRBV9 and TRBJ2-5, is DSGVTQTPKHLITATGQRVTLRCSPRSGDLSVYWYQQSLDQGLQFLIQYYNGEERAKGNILERFSAQQFPDLHSELNLSSLELGDSALYFCASSVNGQGAETQYFGPGTRLLVL.